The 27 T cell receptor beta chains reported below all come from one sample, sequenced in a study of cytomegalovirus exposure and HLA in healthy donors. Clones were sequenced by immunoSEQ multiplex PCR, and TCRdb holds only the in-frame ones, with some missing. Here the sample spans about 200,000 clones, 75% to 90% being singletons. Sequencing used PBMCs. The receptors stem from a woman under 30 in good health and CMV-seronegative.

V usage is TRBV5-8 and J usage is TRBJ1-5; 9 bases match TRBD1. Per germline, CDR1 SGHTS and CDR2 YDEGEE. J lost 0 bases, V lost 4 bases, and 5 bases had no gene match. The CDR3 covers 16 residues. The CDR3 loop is CASSADRGGSNQPQHF. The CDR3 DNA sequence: TGTGCCAGCAGCGCCGACAGGGGGGGTAGCAATCAGCCCCAGCATTTT.

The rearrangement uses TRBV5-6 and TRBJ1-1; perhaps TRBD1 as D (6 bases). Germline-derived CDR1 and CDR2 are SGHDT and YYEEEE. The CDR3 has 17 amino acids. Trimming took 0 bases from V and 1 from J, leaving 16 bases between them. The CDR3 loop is CASSLAGGPAPNTEAFF. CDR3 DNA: TGTGCCAGCAGCTTGGCCGGGGGCCCCGCTCCGAACACTGAAGCTTTCTTT.

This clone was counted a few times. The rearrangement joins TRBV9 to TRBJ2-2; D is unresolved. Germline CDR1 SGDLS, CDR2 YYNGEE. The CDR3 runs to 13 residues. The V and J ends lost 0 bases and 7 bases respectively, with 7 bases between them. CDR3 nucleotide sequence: TGTGCCAGCAGCGTAGTGAGAAACGGGGAGCTGTTTTTT. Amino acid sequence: CASSVVRNGELFF.

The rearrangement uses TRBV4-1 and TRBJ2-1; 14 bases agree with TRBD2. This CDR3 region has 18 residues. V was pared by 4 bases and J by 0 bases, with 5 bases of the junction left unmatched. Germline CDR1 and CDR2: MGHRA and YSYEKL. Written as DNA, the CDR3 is TGCGCCAGCAGCCCCGGACTAGCGGGAGGCCCCTCCTACAATGAGCAGTTCTTC. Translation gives CASSPGLAGGPSYNEQFF.

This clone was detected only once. CDR3 coding DNA: TGCAGTGCTAGAGATTATGCTGAGCAGTTCTTC. It is translated as CSARDYAEQFF. The V and J genes are TRBV20-1 and TRBJ2-1; D is ambiguous. Per germline, CDR1 DFQATT and CDR2 SNEGSKA (reference sequence). V lost 0 bases to trimming and J lost 9 bases, with 6 bases between them. This CDR3 contains 11 residues.

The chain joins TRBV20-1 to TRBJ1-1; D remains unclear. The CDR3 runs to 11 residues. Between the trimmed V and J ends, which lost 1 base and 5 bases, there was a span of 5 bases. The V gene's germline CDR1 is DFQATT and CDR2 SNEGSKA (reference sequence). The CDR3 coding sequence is TGCAGTGCTAGAGTTAGGACTGAAGCTTTCTTT. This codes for CSARVRTEAFF.

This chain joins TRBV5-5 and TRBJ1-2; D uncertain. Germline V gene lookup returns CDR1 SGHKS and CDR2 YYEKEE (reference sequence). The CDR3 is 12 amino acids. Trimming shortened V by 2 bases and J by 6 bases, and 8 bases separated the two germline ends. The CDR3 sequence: CASSFSEDGYTF. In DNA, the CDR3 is TGTGCCAGCAGCTTCTCTGAGGATGGCTACACCTTC.

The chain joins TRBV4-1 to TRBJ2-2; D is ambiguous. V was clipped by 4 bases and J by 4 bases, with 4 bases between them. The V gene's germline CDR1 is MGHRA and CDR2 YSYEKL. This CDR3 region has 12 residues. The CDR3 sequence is CASSRSTGELFF. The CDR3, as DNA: TGCGCCAGCAGCCGTAGCACCGGGGAGCTGTTTTTT.

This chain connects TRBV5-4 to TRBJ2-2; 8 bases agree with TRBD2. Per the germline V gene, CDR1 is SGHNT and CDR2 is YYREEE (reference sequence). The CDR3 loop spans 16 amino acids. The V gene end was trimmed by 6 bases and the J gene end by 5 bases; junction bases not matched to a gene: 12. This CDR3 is CASTSGAGGPTGELFF. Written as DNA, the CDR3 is TGTGCCAGCACCTCGGGGGCGGGGGGACCTACCGGGGAGCTGTTTTTT.

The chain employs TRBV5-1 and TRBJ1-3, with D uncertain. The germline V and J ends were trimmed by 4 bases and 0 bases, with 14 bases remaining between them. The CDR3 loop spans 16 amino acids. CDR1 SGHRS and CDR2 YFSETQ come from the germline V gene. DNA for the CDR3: TGCGCCAGCAGCCCTAGGACCGTTTCCTCTGGAAACACCATATATTTT. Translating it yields CASSPRTVSSGNTIYF.

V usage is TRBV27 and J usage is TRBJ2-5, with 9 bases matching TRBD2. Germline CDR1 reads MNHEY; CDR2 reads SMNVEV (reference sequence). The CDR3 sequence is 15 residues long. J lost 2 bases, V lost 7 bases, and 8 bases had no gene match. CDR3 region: CASISLAGLQETQYF. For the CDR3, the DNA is TGTGCCAGCATCTCCCTAGCGGGGTTACAAGAGACCCAGTACTTC.

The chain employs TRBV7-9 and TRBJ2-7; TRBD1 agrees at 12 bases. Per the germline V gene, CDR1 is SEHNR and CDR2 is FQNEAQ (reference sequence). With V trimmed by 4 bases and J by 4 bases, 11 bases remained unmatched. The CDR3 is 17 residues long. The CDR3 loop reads CASSSPSGTGGLYEQYF. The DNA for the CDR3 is TGTGCCAGCAGCTCGCCCTCCGGGACAGGGGGCTTGTACGAGCAGTACTTC.

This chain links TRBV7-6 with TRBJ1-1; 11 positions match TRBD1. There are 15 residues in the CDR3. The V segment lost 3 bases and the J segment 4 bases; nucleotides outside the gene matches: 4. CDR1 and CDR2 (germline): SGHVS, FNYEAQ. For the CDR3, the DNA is TGTGCCAGCAGCTTGGGACAGGGGGAAACCACTGAAGCTTTCTTT. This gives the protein CASSLGQGETTEAFF.

CDR3 in DNA: TGCGCCAGTTCACAGGGGCGGAACACTGAAGCTTTCTTT. Protein: CASSQGRNTEAFF. The V gene is TRBV10-2, the J gene TRBJ1-1, with TRBD1 identical over 7 bases. Germline CDR1 and CDR2: WSHSY and SAAADI. The CDR3 covers 13 residues. The V and J ends lost 9 bases and 1 base, in that order; junction bases with no gene match: 5.

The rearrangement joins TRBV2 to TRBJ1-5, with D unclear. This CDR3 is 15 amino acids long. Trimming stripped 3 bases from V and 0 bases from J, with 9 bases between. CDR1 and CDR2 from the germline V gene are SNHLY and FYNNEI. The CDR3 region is CASSESSVSNQPQHF. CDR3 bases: TGTGCCAGCAGTGAGAGTTCGGTTAGCAATCAGCCCCAGCATTTT.

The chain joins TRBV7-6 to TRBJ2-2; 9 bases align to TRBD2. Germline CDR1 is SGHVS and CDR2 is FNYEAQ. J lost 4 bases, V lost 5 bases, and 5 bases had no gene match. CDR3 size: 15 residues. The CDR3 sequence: CASSEGLASTGELFF. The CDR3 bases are TGTGCCAGCAGCGAGGGACTAGCAAGCACCGGGGAGCTGTTTTTT.

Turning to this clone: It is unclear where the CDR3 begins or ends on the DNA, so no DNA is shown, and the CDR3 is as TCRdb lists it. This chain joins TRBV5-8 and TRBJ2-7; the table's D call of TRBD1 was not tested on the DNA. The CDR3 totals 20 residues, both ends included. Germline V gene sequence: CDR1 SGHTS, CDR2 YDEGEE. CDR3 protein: CASSWGWGQPTSSTSGEQYF.

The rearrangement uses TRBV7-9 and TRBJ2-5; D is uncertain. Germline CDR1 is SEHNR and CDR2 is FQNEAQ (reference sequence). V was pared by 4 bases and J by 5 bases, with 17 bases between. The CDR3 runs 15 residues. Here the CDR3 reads CASSSGSGESETQYF. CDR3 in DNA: TGTGCCAGCAGCTCCGGGTCGGGCGAGTCGGAGACCCAGTACTTC.

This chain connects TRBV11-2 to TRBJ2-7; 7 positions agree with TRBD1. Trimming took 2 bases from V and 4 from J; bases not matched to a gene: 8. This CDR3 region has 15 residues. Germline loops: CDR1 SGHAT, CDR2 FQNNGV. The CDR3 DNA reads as TGTGCCAGCAGCTTACAAACGGGACAGCTATACGAGCAGTACTTC. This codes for CASSLQTGQLYEQYF.

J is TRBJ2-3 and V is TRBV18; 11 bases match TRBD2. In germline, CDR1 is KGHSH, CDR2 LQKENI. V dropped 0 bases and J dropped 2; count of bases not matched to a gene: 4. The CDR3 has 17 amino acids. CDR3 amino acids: CASSPPSSGGITDTQYF. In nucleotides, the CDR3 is TGTGCCAGCTCACCACCGTCTAGCGGGGGGATCACAGATACGCAGTATTTT.

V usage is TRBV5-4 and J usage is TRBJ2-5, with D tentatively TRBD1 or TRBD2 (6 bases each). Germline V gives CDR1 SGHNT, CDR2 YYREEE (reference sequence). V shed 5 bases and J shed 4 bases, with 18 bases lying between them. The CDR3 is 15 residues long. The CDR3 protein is CASSTRGGRGETQYF. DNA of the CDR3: TGTGCCAGCAGTACCCGTGGGGGGCGCGGAGAGACCCAGTACTTC.

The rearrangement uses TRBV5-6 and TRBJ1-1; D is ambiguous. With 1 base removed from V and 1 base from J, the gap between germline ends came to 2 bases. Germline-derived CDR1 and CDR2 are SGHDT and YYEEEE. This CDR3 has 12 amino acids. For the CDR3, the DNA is TGTGCCAGCAGCTTGACGAACACTGAAGCTTTCTTT. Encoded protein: CASSLTNTEAFF.

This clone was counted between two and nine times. CDR3 DNA: TGCAGTGTGCAGGGCTTCCACGAGCAGTACTTC. Its protein product is CSVQGFHEQYF. This chain joins TRBV20-1 and TRBJ2-7; tentative D call: TRBD1 (5 bases). This CDR3 comprises 11 residues. Trimming removed 7 bases at V and 5 bases at J, with 12 bases between. Germline V gene data show CDR1 as DFQATT and CDR2 as SNEGSKA (reference sequence).

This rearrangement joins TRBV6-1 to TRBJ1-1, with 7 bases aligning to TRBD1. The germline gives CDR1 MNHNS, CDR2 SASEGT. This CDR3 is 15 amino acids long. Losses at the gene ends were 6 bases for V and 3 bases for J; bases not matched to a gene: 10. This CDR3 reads CASSERQGADTEAFF. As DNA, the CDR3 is TGTGCCAGCAGCGAACGACAGGGAGCAGACACTGAAGCTTTCTTT.

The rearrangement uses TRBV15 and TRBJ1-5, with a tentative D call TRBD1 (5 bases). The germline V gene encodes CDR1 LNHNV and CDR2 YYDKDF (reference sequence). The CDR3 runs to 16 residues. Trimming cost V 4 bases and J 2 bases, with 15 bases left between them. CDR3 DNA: TGTGCCACCAGCATCCTTCCGGGGGGAGGCAATCAGCCCCAGCATTTT. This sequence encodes CATSILPGGGNQPQHF. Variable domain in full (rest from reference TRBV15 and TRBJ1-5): DAMVIQNPRYQVTQFGKPVTLSCSQTLNHNVMYWYQQKSSQAPKLLFHYYDKDFNNEADTPDNFQSRRPNTSFCFLDIRSPGLGDTAMYLCATSILPGGGNQPQHFGDGTRLSIL.

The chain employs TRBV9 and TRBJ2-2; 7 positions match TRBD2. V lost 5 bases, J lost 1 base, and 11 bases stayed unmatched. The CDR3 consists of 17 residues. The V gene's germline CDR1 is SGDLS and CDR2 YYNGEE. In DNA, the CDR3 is TGTGCCAGCAGTGGTACGGGGAGGGCAGAGAACACCGGGGAGCTGTTTTTT. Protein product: CASSGTGRAENTGELFF.

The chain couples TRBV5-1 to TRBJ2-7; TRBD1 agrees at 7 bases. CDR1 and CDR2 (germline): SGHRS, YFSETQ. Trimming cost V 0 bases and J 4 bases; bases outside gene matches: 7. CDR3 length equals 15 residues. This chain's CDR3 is CASSLEGDSNYEQYF. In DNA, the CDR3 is TGCGCCAGCAGCTTGGAAGGGGACAGCAATTACGAGCAGTACTTC.